The clone carrying this TCR beta chain showed up many times. These data are taken from a study of early T cells in non-severe SARS-CoV-2 infection. TCRdb passed the 5' RACE reads through MiXCR, listing each CDR3 protein once. The table has about 60,000 distinct CDR3 sequences, 5.6% seen once. CDR3 length equals 17 residues. Germline V gene data show CDR1 as ENHRY and CDR2 as SYGVKD. V was trimmed by 1 base and J by 1 base, leaving 14 bases between them. The specimen was whole blood. V usage is TRBV10-3 and J usage is TRBJ1-5; D possibly corresponds to TRBD1 (6 bases). The clonotype originates from an adult who was a healthcare worker with PCR-confirmed SARS-CoV-2 infection or an uninfected control (not recorded which). The CDR3 loop reads CAISEFQGPGSNQPQHF. The CDR3 nucleotides read TGTGCCATCAGTGAGTTTCAGGGGCCAGGGAGCAATCAGCCCCAGCATTTT.